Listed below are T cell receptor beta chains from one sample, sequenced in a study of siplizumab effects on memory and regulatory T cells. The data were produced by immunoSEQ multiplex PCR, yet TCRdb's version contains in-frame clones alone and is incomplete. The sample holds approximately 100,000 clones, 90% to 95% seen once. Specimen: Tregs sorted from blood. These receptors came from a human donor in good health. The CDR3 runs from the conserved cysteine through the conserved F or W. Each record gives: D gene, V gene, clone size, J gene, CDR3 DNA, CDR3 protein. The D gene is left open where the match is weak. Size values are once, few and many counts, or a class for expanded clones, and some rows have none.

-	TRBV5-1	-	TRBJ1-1	TGCGCCAGCAGCTCAACCCGGGACACCATCCGCCGGGAGCGTTTCTTT	CASSSTRDTIRRERFF
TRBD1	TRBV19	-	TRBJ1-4	TGTGCCAGTGGGGGATTAGGGACAGGGGACGAAAAACTGTTTTTT	CASGGLGTGDEKLFF
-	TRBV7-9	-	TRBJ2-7	TGTGCCAGCAGCTTAGTCACGCTAGCCGGAATGTACGAGCAGTACTTC	CASSLVTLAGMYEQYF
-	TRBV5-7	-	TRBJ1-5	TGTGCCAGCAGCTTGGGATCGGGCATCGATCAGCCCCAGCATTTT	CASSLGSGIDQPQHF
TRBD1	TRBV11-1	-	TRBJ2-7	TGTGCCAGCAGCTTAGTAGGGACAGGCGTGTACGAGCAGTACTTC	CASSLVGTGVYEQYF
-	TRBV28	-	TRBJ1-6	TGTGCCAGCAGTTTCCTACAGGAAAATTCACCCCTCCACTTT	CASSFLQENSPLHF
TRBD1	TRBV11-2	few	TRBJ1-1	TGTGCCAGCAGCTTCGACAGGGCGCGCACTGAAGCTTTCTTT	CASSFDRARTEAFF
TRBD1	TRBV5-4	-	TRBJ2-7	TGTGCCAGCAGCTCCGACAGGGAAATAAGGTACGAGCAGTACTTC	CASSSDREIRYEQYF
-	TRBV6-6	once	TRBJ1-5	TGTGCCAGCAGTTATGCGGGAAATCAGCCCCAGCATTTT	CASSYAGNQPQHF
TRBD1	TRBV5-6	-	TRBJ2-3	TGTGCCAGCAGCTTGATTGGACAGGGGGAGGATACGCAGTATTTT	CASSLIGQGEDTQYF
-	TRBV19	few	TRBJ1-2	TGTGCCAGTAGCCTTCTTAACTATGGCTACACCTTC	CASSLLNYGYTF
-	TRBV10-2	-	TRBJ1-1	TGCGCCAGCAGTGTTACTAACACTGAAGCTTTCTTT	CASSVTNTEAFF
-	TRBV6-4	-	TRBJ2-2	TGTGCCAGCAGTGACGGGGACACCGGGGAGCTGTTTTTT	CASSDGDTGELFF
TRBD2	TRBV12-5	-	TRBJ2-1	TGTGCTAGTGGTTTGGTTTATAGCGGGAGCTCCTACAATGAGCAGTTCTTC	CASGLVYSGSSYNEQFF